This TCR beta chain was found in a study of control samples from healthy donors and cancer patients. There are a few counts of this clone. This sample also contains other DNA sequences that code for the same CDR3. Repertoires were generated with immunoSEQ multiplex PCR, while TCRdb's copy carries only in-frame clones and drops some. The top ten hold about an eighth of the sample, which has about 270,000 clones, roughly 87% seen once. This CDR3 has 15 amino acids. V was clipped by 0 bases and J by 2 bases; unmatched bases: 2. Germline assignment: CDR1 SGDLS and CDR2 YYNGEE. This TCR was recovered from a woman between 55 and 75 years old with lung cancer. The chain links TRBV9 to TRBJ2-3; TRBD2 matches at 8 bases. The sequenced material came from PBMCs. CDR3 in amino acids: CASSVVGRDTDTQYF. CDR3 bases: TGTGCCAGCAGCGTAGTCGGGAGGGACACAGATACGCAGTATTTT. The whole variable domain, filled in from reference TRBV9 and TRBJ2-3, reads DSGVTQTPKHLITATGQRVTLRCSPRSGDLSVYWYQQSLDQGLQFLIQYYNGEERAKGNILERFSAQQFPDLHSELNLSSLELGDSALYFCASSVVGRDTDTQYFGPGTRLTVL.